The clone carrying this T cell receptor (beta chain) was recorded once. Its target is unknown. This sample is part of a study of T cell responses to AZD1222 COVID-19 vaccine. Overall study: Analyses pooled second doses at about 4 or about 12 weeks.

The CDR3 extends over 14 amino acids. The ends lost 1 base at V and 2 bases at J; junction bases unmatched: 0. Germline V gives CDR1 SEHNR, CDR2 FQNEAQ (reference sequence). Study-level results: Among spike-specific TCRs, nearly half reportedly target unmutated variant regions. Across spike, vaccine-associated CD4 TCRs were found, dominant at 160-218 and 743-854. Most donors were white British and more were female, and clonal diversity was possibly underestimated.

Sequencing used immunoSEQ multiplex PCR; TCRdb keeps in-frame clones, though not all of them. The data hold over 110,000 clones, with roughly 92% observed a single time. The sequencing used peripheral blood, collected on day 0 of AZD1222 vaccination. The chain has TRBV7-9 and TRBJ1-2; 8 bases match TRBD1. The clonotype was recovered from an adult in good health. CDR3 nucleotide sequence: TGTGCCAGCAGCTTAGGACAGGGGAACTATGGCTACACCTTC. It translates to CASSLGQGNYGYTF.